This TCR beta chain was recorded in a study of technical replicates of blood from a handful of donors. Sequencing was performed with immunoSEQ multiplex PCR; in TCRdb, only in-frame clones are kept and a portion is missing. The sample includes some 87,000 clones, around 96% of them seen just once. The germline V and J ends were trimmed by 1 base and 2 bases, with 13 bases remaining between them. The germline V gene encodes CDR1 LGHNA and CDR2 YNFKEQ. CDR3 length: 16 residues. The rearrangement joins TRBV4-2 to TRBJ2-3, with D possibly TRBD2 on 6 matching bases. Input material: T cells isolated from PBMCs. The TCR comes from a human donor in good health. The CDR3 bases are TGTGCCAGCAGCCAAGTTGATAGCGGCTACACAGATACGCAGTATTTT. Translation gives CASSQVDSGYTDTQYF.